This TCR beta chain originates from a study of blood T cell dynamics during melanoma immunotherapy. On the study more broadly: Standard first-line treatment here was pembrolizumab or nivolumab plus ipilimumab in metastatic melanoma. Whole-study results and caveats: Disease-control patients' PBMC repertoires became either more clonal or more diverse at W3. The study could not tell melanoma-specific clones from general immune activation.

Each bulk PBMC sample had roughly 0.35 ug DNA loaded. Data came from immunoSEQ multiplex PCR; TCRdb stores just in-frame clones and leaves some out. The table has 20,000 to 25,000 clones, around nine tenths seen once. Time point meaning: pre-treatment baseline. As regards this clone: Its antigen is still unknown.

V was clipped by 5 bases and J by 1 base, with 7 bases between them. CDR3 length: 13 residues. CDR1 is LNHDA and CDR2 is SQIVND in the germline V gene (reference sequence). The sequencing used blood, collected from a patient treated with checkpoint blockade. The clonotype was recovered from a human donor with melanoma. The chain carries TRBV19 and TRBJ2-3; no clear D. CDR3 in DNA: TGTGCCAGTAGTCTGGTACGCACAGATACGCAGTATTTT. Protein product: CASSLVRTDTQYF.